A selection of T cell receptor beta chains follows, all from one sample in a study of cytomegalovirus exposure and HLA in healthy donors. TCRdb's table, derived via immunoSEQ multiplex PCR, lists solely in-frame clones and lacks some. Of roughly 200,000 clones in the sample, 79% were seen once. Sequenced: PBMCs. Every receptor here comes from a woman aged 25-40 years in good health and CMV-seropositive. Each CDR3 is given with its conserved first and last residue. Fields, in order: V gene, clone size, J gene, D gene, CDR3 protein, CDR3 DNA. D genes are given only for firm matches. Rows give clone size only sometimes, using once, few, many, or a class for an expanded clone.

>TRBV11-3|.|TRBJ1-2|.
CASSLRSSYGYTF
TGTGCCAGCAGCTTAAGGAGTTCCTATGGCTACACCTTC
>TRBV25-1|.|TRBJ1-5|.
CASSERLNQPQHF
TGTGCCAGCAGTGAGAGGCTCAATCAGCCCCAGCATTTT
>TRBV27|.|TRBJ2-7|TRBD1
CASSLSSRGRNYEQYF
TGTGCCAGCAGTTTATCGAGCAGGGGGCGGAACTACGAGCAGTACTTC
>TRBV11-3|.|TRBJ1-4|.
CASSLGATNEKLFF
TGTGCCAGCAGCTTGGGCGCAACTAATGAAAAACTGTTTTTT
>TRBV13|.|TRBJ2-6|.
CASSLSGYGANVLTF
TGTGCCAGCAGCTTATCGGGGTATGGGGCCAACGTCCTGACTTTC
>TRBV6-1|.|TRBJ1-1|.
CASSTTGDTEAFF
TGTGCCAGCAGCACTACGGGGGATACTGAAGCTTTCTTT
>TRBV5-4|.|TRBJ2-3|TRBD1
CASSFTMGQGTDTQYF
TGTGCCAGCAGCTTTACCATGGGACAGGGCACAGATACGCAGTATTTT
>TRBV19|.|TRBJ2-7|TRBD2
CASTPGGPSYEQYF
TGTGCCAGTACCCCGGGGGGGCCCTCCTACGAGCAGTACTTC
>TRBV10-2|few|TRBJ2-2|.
CASSSRTAGELFF
TGCGCCAGCAGTTCCCGGACAGCCGGGGAGCTGTTTTTT
>TRBV4-3|.|TRBJ2-7|TRBD1
CASSNSRDSDYEQYF
TGCGCCAGCAGCAATTCCCGGGACAGTGACTACGAGCAGTACTTC
>TRBV29-1|.|TRBJ2-2|TRBD1
CSVEGTGGGELFF
TGCAGCGTTGAAGGGACAGGGGGCGGGGAGCTGTTTTTT
>TRBV5-1|.|TRBJ2-3|TRBD2
CASSGTSGRTDTQYF
TGCGCCAGCAGCGGGACTAGCGGGCGCACAGATACGCAGTATTTT
>TRBV30|.|TRBJ2-7|.
CAWSWTHREQYF
TGTGCCTGGAGTTGGACTCATCGGGAGCAGTACTTC
>TRBV10-1|.|TRBJ2-5|TRBD2
CASDSGVRGEQYF
TGCGCCAGCGATAGCGGGGTAAGGGGAGAGCAGTACTTC
>TRBV13|.|TRBJ1-2|TRBD1
CASRAGGALYGYTF
TGTGCCAGCAGAGCAGGGGGCGCACTCTATGGCTACACCTTC
>TRBV13|few|TRBJ2-4|.
CASSQRTGWGVLAKNIQYF
TGTGCCAGCAGCCAAAGGACGGGATGGGGAGTACTAGCCAAAAACATTCAGTACTTC
>TRBV5-1|.|TRBJ2-1|.
CASSLGAGLGGNEQFF
TGCGCCAGCAGCTTGGGTGCGGGCCTGGGCGGGAATGAGCAGTTCTTC
>TRBV5-1|.|TRBJ1-1|.
CASSPETPNTEAFF
TGCGCCAGCAGCCCCGAGACACCGAACACTGAAGCTTTCTTT
>TRBV5-5|.|TRBJ1-3|.
CASSFGQGSHGNTIYF
TGTGCCAGCAGCTTCGGTCAGGGGTCGCATGGAAACACCATATATTTT
>TRBV7-2|.|TRBJ1-6|TRBD1
CASSLSSQGAGSPLHF
TGTGCCAGCAGCCTGAGCTCACAGGGGGCCGGTTCACCCCTCCACTTT
>TRBV5-1|.|TRBJ2-5|.
CASSLAGGQETQYF
TGCGCCAGCAGCTTGGCCGGGGGTCAAGAGACCCAGTACTTC
>TRBV10-3|.|TRBJ2-2|TRBD1
CAISGGTGRTGELFF
TGTGCCATCAGTGGAGGGACAGGGCGAACCGGGGAGCTGTTTTTT
>TRBV13|.|TRBJ1-2|.
CASSPPLVANYGYTF
TGTGCCAGCAGCCCACCCTTGGTAGCTAACTATGGCTACACCTTC
>TRBV7-8|.|TRBJ2-3|.
CASSFSPVTYEDTQYF
TGTGCCAGCAGCTTCTCCCCCGTAACATACGAAGATACGCAGTATTTT
>TRBV4-3|.|TRBJ2-1|.
CASSQVPLTRSYNEQFF
TGCGCCAGCAGCCAAGTCCCCCTAACCCGATCCTACAATGAGCAGTTCTTC
>TRBV11-2|.|TRBJ2-2|TRBD2
CASSLTASGTGELFF
TGTGCCAGCAGCTTAACGGCTAGCGGGACCGGGGAGCTGTTTTTT